The source of this T cell receptor beta chain is a study of molecular identifiers for immune sequencing clone quantification. Germline lookup yields CDR1 SGHDT and CDR2 YYEEEE. V lost 0 bases to trimming and J lost 3 bases; unmatched junction nucleotides: 11. CDR3 length: 17 amino acids. From the PCR reads, TCRdb called clonotypes with MiXCR, one entry per CDR3 protein. The sample consists of a few hundred thousand distinct CDR3 sequences, roughly 24% of them appearing once. Sequenced sample: naive CD8+ T cells from blood, with Jurkat cell RNA spiked in. The subset here: FACS-sorted CD8+CD4-CCR7+CD45RA+ naive T cells. The chain has TRBV5-6 and TRBJ2-7; 8 nucleotides align to TRBD2. The TCR comes from a human donor in good health. Some libraries in this study had Jurkat cell RNA spiked in. The CDR3 sequence is CASSLGPAGTSRYEQYF. In DNA, the CDR3 is TGTGCCAGCAGCTTGGGGCCCGCCGGGACTAGTCGCTACGAGCAGTACTTC.